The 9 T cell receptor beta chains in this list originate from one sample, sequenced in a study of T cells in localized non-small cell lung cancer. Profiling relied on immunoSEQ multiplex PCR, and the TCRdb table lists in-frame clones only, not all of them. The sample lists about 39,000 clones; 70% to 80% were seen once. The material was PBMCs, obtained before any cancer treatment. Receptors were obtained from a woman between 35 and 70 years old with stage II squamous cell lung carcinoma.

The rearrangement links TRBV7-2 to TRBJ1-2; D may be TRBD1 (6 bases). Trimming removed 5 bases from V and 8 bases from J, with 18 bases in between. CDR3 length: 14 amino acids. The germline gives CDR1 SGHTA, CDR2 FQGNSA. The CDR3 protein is CASSPLQGSGGYTF. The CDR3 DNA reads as TGTGCCAGCAGCCCGTTACAGGGTTCGGGCGGCTACACCTTC.

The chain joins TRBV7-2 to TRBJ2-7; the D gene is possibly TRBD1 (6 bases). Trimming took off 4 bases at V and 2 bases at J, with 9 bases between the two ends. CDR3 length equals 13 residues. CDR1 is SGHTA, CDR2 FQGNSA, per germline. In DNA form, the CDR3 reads TGTGCCAGCAGCTCGGACAGCACCTACGAGCAGTACTTC. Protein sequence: CASSSDSTYEQYF.

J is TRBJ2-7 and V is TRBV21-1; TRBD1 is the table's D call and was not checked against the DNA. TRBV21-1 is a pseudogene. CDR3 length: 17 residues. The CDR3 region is CASSNGTGVLCCYEQYV. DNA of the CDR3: TGTGCCAGCAGCAATGGGACAGGGGTTTTGTGCTGCTACGAGCAGTACGTC.

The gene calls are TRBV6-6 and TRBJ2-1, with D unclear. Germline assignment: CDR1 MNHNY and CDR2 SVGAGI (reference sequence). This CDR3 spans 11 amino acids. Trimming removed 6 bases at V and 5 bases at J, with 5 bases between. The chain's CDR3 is CASRSDNEQFF. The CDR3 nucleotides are TGTGCCAGCAGGTCAGACAATGAGCAGTTCTTC.

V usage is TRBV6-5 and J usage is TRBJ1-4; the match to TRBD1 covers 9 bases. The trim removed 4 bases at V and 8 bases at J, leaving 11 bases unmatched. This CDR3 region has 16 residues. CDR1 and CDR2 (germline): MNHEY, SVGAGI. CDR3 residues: CASSLTNRGRGEKLFF. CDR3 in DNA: TGTGCCAGCAGTTTAACAAACAGGGGGCGCGGGGAAAAACTGTTTTTT.

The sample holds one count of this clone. CDR3 in amino acids: CASRRQVRGNQPQHF. DNA of the CDR3: TGTGCCAGCAGACGCCAGGTTCGCGGCAATCAGCCCCAGCATTTT. The chain combines TRBV6-5 with TRBJ1-5; no reliable D call. The CDR3 totals 15 residues. Germline CDR1 reads MNHEY; CDR2 reads SVGAGI. The V and J ends lost 6 bases and 2 bases respectively, with 14 bases between them.

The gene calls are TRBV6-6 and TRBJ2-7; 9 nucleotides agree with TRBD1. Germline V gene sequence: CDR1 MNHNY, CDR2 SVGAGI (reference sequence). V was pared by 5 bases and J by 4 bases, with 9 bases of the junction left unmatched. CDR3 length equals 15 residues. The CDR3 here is CASSGGQGHSYEQYF. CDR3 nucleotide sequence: TGTGCCAGCAGTGGGGGACAGGGCCATTCTTACGAGCAGTACTTC.

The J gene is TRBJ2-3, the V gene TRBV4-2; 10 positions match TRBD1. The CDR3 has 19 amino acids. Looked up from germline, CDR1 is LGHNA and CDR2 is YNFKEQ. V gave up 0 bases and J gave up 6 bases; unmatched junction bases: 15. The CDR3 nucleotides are TGTGCCAGCAGCCAAGATCGGGGGACAGGGGCAACGTTAAGGGATACGCAGTATTTT. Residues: CASSQDRGTGATLRDTQYF.

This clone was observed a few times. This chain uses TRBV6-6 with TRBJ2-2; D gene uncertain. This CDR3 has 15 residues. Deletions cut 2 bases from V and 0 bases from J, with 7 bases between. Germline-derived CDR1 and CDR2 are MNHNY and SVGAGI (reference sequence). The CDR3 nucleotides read TGTGCCAGCAGTTACACGGTCCCGAACACCGGGGAGCTGTTTTTT. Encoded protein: CASSYTVPNTGELFF.